These T cell receptor beta chains were read from a single sample in a study of CD8 T cells in ankylosing spondylitis. From the 5' RACE reads, TCRdb called clonotypes with MiXCR, one entry per CDR3 protein. The sample holds some 140,000 distinct CDR3 sequences, approximately 9.2% seen once. The sequenced sample consisted of synovial fluid, either unsorted or a sorted T cell fraction (not recorded which). The receptors were sampled from a male donor with ankylosing spondylitis. CDR3s include the opening cysteine and the closing phenylalanine or tryptophan. Fields, in order: CDR3 DNA, CDR3 protein, clone size, J gene, D gene, V gene. D genes are given only for firm matches. Clone size, where shown, is once, few, many, or a class for clones that have expanded.

DNA: TGCGCCAGCAGCTCGGCCCAGGGGGAGACCCAGTACTTC; CDR3: CASSSAQGETQYF; size: once; J: TRBJ2-5; D: .; V: TRBV5-1
DNA: TGTGCCAGCAGGTCCGTGGGCGCGGGGGCGGTATCCTACGAGCAGTACTTC; CDR3: CASRSVGAGAVSYEQYF; size: many; J: TRBJ2-7; D: .; V: TRBV6-1
DNA: TGCAGTGCTAGAGCTAGCGCCCAAGAGACCCAGTACTTC; CDR3: CSARASAQETQYF; size: many; J: TRBJ2-5; D: .; V: TRBV20-1
DNA: TGTGCCAGCATAGGACTAGCGGCATTCAATGAGCAGTTCTTC; CDR3: CASIGLAAFNEQFF; size: many; J: TRBJ2-1; D: TRBD2; V: TRBV27
DNA: TGTGCCAGCAGATCCCCGGGGGGGGTGAGCTCCTACAATGAGCAGTTCTTC; CDR3: CASRSPGGVSSYNEQFF; size: many; J: TRBJ2-1; D: TRBD2; V: TRBV6-1
DNA: TGTGCCAGCTCACCACGGTTCGGGAATCAGCCCCAGCATTTT; CDR3: CASSPRFGNQPQHF; size: .; J: TRBJ1-5; D: .; V: TRBV18
DNA: TGTGCCAGCAGCTTGGTCGGGGTCACCGGGGAGCTGTTTTTT; CDR3: CASSLVGVTGELFF; size: few; J: TRBJ2-2; D: .; V: TRBV5-6
DNA: TGTGCCAGCAGTTCAGCCAGGGGGACGGGCAATCAGCCCCAGCATTTT; CDR3: CASSSARGTGNQPQHF; size: many; J: TRBJ1-5; D: TRBD1; V: TRBV27
DNA: TGCAGTGCCGATATCGGGCCTGGGAACGCTGAAGCTTTCTTT; CDR3: CSADIGPGNAEAFF; size: .; J: TRBJ1-1; D: .; V: TRBV20-1
DNA: TGTGCCAGCGGCCGGGACAGGGCGTCCACTGAAGCTTTCTTT; CDR3: CASGRDRASTEAFF; size: .; J: TRBJ1-1; D: TRBD1; V: TRBV2